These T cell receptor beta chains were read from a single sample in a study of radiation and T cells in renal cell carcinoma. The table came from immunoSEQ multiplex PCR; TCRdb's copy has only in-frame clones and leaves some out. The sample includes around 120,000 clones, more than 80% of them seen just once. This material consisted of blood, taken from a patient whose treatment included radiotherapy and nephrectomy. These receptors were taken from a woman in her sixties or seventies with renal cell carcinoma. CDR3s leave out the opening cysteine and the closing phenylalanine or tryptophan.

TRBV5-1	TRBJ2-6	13	ASSGPASGANVLT
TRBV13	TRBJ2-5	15	ASSFRLAGGRGETQY
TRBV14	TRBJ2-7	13	ASSPIQTGTYEQY
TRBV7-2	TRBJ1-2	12	ASSRRGGTYGYT
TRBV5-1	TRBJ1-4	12	ASSLDSPNEKLF
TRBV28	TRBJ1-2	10	AIGEGYGGYT
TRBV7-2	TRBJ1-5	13	ASSLGFGGNQPQH
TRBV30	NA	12	AWSEGTGADEQY
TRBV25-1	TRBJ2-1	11	ASSVQGWNEQF
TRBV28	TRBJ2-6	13	ASSLAAAGANVLT
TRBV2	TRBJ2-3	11	ASSDTSTDTQY